This entry is about one TCR beta chain. Its antigen remains unknown. Germline CDR1 and CDR2: SGHVS and FQNEAQ. Trimming left V 5 bases short and J 1 base short, with 17 bases between. CDR3 length: 16 residues. The data were obtained in a study of cytomegalovirus exposure and HLA in healthy donors. With 60 Vbeta and 13 Jbeta primers, the PCR was carried out. Clones were sequenced by immunoSEQ multiplex PCR, and TCRdb holds only the in-frame ones, with some missing. This repertoire shows 110,000 to 150,000 clones, almost 85% found once; its top ten account for approximately 3.2%. Overall study results and limits: 164 TCR beta chains were listed as cytomegalovirus-associated. A later analysis revealed that TCR association rates differed between HLA loci, peaking at DRB1 and bottoming out at HLA-C. Later analysis associated a missense DCLRE1C variant with TCR beta V- and J-gene trimming.

The source is a man aged 18-30 years in good health and CMV-seropositive. What was sequenced was PBMCs. The chain carries TRBV7-8 and TRBJ2-5; D gene ambiguous. The CDR3 DNA reads as TGTGCCAGCAGCCTTATGAACAGAGCCCCCCAAGAGACCCAGTACTTC. Protein product: CASSLMNRAPQETQYF.